A few counts support the clone carrying this T cell receptor beta chain. Genomic DNA served as template for TCR beta VDJ and CDR3 profiling. TCRdb reanalysed the reads using MiXCR and keeps one entry per CDR3 protein. Of 120,000 or so distinct CDR3 sequences listed, almost 40% are singletons. Looked up from germline, CDR1 is LNHDA and CDR2 is SQIVND (reference sequence). The CDR3 length is 16 residues. The junction had 7 bases not matched to a gene; V was cut back by 5 bases and J by 0 bases. The data belong to a study of CD8+CD57+ T cells in acquired aplastic anemia. Individuals selected for sequencing had exhibited CD8+CD57+ cell expansion on flow cytometry. Patients were untreated when blood was sampled.

This receptor was taken from a human donor with aplastic anemia. Input material: sorted CD4+, CD8+, or CD8+CD57+ T cells (not recorded which) from PBMCs. This chain links TRBV19 with TRBJ1-1; TRBD1 aligns across 9 bases. For the CDR3, the DNA is TGTGCCAGTAGTCTACCGGGACAGGGTATGAACACTGAAGCTTTCTTT. The encoded protein is CASSLPGQGMNTEAFF.